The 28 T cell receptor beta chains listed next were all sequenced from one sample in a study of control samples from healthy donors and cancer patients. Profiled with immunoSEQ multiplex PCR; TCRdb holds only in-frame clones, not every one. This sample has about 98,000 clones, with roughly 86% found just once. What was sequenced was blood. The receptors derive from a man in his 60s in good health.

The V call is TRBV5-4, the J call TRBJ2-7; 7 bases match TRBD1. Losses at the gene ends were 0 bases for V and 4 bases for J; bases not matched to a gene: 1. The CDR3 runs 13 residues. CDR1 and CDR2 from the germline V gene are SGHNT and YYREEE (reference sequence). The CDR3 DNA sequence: TGTGCCAGCAGCTTGGACAGGGGATACGAGCAGTACTTC. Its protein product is CASSLDRGYEQYF.

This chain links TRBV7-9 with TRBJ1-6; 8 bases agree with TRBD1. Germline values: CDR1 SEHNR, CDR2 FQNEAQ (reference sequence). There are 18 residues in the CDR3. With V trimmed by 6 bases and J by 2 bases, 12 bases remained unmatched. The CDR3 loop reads CASRPDRVAGAYNSPLHF. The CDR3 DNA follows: TGTGCCAGCAGACCGGACAGGGTGGCCGGGGCCTATAATTCACCCCTCCACTTT. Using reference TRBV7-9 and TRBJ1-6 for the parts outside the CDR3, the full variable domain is DTGVSQNPRHKITKRGQNVTFRCDPISEHNRLYWYRQTLGQGPEFLTYFQNEAQLEKSRLLSDRFSAERPKGSFSTLEIQRTEQGDSAMYLCASRPDRVAGAYNSPLHFGNGTRLTVT.

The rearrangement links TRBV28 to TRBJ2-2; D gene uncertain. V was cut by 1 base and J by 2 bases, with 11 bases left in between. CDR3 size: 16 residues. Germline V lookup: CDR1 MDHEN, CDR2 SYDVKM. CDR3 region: CASSLSPTRNTGELFF. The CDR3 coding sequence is TGTGCCAGCAGTTTATCCCCGACAAGAAACACCGGGGAGCTGTTTTTT.

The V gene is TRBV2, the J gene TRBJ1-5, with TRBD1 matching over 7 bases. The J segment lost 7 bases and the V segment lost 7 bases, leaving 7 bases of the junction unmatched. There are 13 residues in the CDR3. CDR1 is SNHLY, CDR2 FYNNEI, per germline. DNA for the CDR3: TGTGCCAGCACTTACTGGGACAGCCAGCCCCAGCATTTT. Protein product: CASTYWDSQPQHF.

In nucleotides, the CDR3 is TGTGCCAGCAGTCCGGGACTTAACACAGATACGCAGTATTTT. Its protein product is CASSPGLNTDTQYF. This rearrangement joins TRBV2 to TRBJ2-3; D might be TRBD2 (6 bases). Per germline, CDR1 SNHLY and CDR2 FYNNEI. The CDR3 length is 14 residues. Trimming left V 5 bases short and J 2 bases short, with 11 bases between.

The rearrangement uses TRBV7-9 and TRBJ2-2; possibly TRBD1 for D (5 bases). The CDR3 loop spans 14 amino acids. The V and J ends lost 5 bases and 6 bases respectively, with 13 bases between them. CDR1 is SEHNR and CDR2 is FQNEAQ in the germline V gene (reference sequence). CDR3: CASSPGFSAGELFF. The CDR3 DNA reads TGTGCCAGCAGCCCAGGGTTCAGCGCCGGGGAGCTGTTTTTT. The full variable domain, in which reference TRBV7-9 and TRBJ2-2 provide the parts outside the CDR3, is DTGVSQNPRHKITKRGQNVTFRCDPISEHNRLYWYRQTLGQGPEFLTYFQNEAQLEKSRLLSDRFSAERPKGSFSTLEIQRTEQGDSAMYLCASSPGFSAGELFFGEGSRLTVL.

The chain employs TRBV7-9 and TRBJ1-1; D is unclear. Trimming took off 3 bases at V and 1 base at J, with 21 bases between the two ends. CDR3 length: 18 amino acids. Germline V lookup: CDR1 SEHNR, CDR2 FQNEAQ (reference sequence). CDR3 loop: CASSFTGPLRVSNTEAFF. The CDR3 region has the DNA TGTGCCAGCAGCTTTACCGGGCCCCTTAGGGTTTCGAACACTGAAGCTTTCTTT.

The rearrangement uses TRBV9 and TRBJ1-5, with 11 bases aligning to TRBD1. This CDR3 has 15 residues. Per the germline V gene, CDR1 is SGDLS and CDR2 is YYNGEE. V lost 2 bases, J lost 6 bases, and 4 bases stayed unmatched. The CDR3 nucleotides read TGTGCCAGCAGCGTCCCGGACAGGGGGCGTCAGCCCCAGCATTTT. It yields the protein CASSVPDRGRQPQHF.

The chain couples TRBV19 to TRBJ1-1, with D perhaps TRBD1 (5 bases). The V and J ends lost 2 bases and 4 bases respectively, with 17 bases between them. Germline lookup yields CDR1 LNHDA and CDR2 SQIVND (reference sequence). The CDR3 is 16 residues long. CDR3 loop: CASSIKAPGVSTEAFF. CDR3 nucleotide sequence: TGTGCCAGTAGTATAAAGGCTCCGGGGGTGAGCACTGAAGCTTTCTTT.

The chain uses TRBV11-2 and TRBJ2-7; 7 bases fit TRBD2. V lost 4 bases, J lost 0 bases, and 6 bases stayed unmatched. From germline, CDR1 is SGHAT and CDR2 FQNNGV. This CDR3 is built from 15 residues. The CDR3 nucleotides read TGTGCCAGCAGCTCACAACTAGCGTCCTCCTACGAGCAGTACTTC. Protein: CASSSQLASSYEQYF.

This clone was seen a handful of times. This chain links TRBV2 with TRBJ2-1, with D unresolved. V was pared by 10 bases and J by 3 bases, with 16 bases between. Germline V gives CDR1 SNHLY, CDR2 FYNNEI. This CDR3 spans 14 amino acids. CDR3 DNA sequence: TGTGCCATCCCCGACCCCACTATCTACAATGAGCAGTTCTTC. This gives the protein CAIPDPTIYNEQFF. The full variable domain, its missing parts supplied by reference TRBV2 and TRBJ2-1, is EPEVTQTPSHQVTQMGQEVILRCVPISNHLYFYWYRQILGQKVEFLVSFYNNEISEKSEIFDDQFSVERPDGSNFTLKIRSTKLEDSAMYFCAIPDPTIYNEQFFGPGTRLTVL.

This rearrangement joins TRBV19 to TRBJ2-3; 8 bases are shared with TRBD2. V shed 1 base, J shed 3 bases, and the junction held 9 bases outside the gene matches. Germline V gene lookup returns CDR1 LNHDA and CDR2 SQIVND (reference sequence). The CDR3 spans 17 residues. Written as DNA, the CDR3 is TGTGCCAGTAGTATAGCCCTGGGTAAGCGGGGGACAGATACGCAGTATTTT. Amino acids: CASSIALGKRGTDTQYF.

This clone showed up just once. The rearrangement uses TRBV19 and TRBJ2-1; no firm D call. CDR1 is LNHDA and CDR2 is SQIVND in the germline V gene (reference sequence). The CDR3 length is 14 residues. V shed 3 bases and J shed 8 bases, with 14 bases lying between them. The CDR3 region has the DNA TGTGCCAGTAGTATTACCCTTGGGCGAGATGAGCAGTTCTTC. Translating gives CASSITLGRDEQFF.

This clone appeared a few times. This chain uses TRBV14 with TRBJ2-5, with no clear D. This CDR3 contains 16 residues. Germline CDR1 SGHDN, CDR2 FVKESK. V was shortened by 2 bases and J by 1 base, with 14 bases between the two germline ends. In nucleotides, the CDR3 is TGTGCCAGCAGCCAAACAACGGCGATACCCCAAGAGACCCAGTACTTC. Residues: CASSQTTAIPQETQYF.

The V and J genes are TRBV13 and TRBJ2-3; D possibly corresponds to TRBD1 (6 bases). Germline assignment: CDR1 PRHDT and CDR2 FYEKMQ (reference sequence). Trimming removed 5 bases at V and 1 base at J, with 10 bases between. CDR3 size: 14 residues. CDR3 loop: CASSPQGRTDTQYF. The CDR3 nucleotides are TGTGCCAGCAGCCCACAGGGTCGCACAGATACGCAGTATTTT.

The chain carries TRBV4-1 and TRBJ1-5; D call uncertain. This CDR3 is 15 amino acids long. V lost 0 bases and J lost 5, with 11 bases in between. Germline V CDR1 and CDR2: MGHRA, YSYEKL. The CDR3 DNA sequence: TGCGCCAGCAGCCAAGATCTTTCCGGGTATCAGCCCCAGCATTTT. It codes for CASSQDLSGYQPQHF.

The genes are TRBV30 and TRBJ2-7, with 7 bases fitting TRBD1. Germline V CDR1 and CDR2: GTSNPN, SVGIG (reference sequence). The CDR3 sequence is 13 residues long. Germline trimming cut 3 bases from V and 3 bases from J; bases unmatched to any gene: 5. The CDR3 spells CAWRRTGGYEQYF. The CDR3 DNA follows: TGTGCCTGGAGAAGGACAGGTGGCTACGAGCAGTACTTC.

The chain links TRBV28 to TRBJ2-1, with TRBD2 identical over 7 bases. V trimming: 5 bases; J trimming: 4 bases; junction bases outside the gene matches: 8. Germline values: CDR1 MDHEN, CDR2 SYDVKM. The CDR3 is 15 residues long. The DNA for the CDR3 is TGTGCCAGCAGTACCTTGCGGGAGACGTACAATGAGCAGTTCTTC. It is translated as CASSTLRETYNEQFF.

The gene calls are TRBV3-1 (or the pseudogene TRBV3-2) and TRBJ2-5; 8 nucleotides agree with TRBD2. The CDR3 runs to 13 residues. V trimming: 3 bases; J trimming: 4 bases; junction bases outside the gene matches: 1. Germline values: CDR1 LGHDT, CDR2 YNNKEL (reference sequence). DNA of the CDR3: TGTGCCAGCAGCCAGGCGGGGGGAGAGACCCAGTACTTC. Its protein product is CASSQAGGETQYF.

CDR3 region: CASSVGTGFEKLFF. The CDR3 DNA is TGTGCCAGCAGCGTAGGTACAGGCTTTGAAAAACTGTTTTTT. This chain links TRBV9 with TRBJ1-4, with D perhaps TRBD1 (5 bases). V lost 0 bases, J lost 7 bases, and 10 bases lay in between. The CDR3 is made up of 14 amino acids. Germline values: CDR1 SGDLS, CDR2 YYNGEE.

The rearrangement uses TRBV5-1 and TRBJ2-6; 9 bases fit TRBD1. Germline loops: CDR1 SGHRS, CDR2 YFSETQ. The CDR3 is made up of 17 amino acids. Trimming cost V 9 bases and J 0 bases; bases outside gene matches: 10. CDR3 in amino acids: CATTGGRIRSGANVLTF. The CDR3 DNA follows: TGCGCCACTACAGGGGGCCGTATTCGCTCTGGGGCCAACGTCCTGACTTTC.

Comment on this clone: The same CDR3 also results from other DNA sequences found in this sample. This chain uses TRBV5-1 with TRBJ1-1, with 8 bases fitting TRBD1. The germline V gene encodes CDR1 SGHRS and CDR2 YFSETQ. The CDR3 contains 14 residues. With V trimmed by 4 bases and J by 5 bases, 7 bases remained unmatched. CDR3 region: CASSPDRGQTEAFF. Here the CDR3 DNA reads TGCGCCAGCAGCCCAGACAGGGGACAAACTGAAGCTTTCTTT.

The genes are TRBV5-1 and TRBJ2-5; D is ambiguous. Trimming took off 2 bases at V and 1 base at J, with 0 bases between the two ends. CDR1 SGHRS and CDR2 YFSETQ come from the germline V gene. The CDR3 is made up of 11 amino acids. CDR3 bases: TGCGCCAGCAGCTTCCAAGAGACCCAGTACTTC. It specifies CASSFQETQYF.

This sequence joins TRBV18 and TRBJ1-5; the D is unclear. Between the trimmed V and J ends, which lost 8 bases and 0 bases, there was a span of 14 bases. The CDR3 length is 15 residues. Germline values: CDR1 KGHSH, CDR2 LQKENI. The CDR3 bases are TGTGCCAGCGCCAAAGAACAGCATAGCAATCAGCCCCAGCATTTT. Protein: CASAKEQHSNQPQHF.

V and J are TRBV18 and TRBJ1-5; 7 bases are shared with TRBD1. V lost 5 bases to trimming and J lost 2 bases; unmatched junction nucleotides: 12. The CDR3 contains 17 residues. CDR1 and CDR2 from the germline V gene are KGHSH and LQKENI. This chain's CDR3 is CASSSKQGRAGNQPQHF. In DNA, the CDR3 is TGTGCCAGCTCATCAAAACAGGGGAGGGCGGGCAATCAGCCCCAGCATTTT.

The CDR3 DNA is TGTGCCAGCAGGGAAGCGCACAGCCAAGATGCGACCCAGTACTTC. Its translation is CASREAHSQDATQYF. This rearrangement joins TRBV5-4 to TRBJ2-5; D is unresolved. CDR1 is SGHNT and CDR2 is YYREEE in the germline V gene (reference sequence). Trimming took 5 bases from V and 7 from J, leaving 21 bases between them. The length of the CDR3 is 15 residues.

The CDR3 is CASSAPVGPTNEKLFF. The DNA of the CDR3 is TGTGCCAGCAGTGCCCCTGTTGGGCCAACTAATGAAAAACTGTTTTTT. The genes are TRBV6-6 and TRBJ1-4; D gene ambiguous. The CDR3 sequence is 16 residues long. The germline gives CDR1 MNHNY, CDR2 SVGAGI (reference sequence). V was trimmed by 5 bases and J by 0 bases, leaving 13 bases between them.

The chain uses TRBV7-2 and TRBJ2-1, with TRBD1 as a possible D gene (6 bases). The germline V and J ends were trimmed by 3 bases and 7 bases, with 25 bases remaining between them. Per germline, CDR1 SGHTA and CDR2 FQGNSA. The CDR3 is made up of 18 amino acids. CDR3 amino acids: CASSFPGDKALTLNEQFF. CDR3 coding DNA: TGTGCCAGCAGCTTCCCTGGGGACAAAGCCCTCACTTTGAATGAGCAGTTCTTC.